This T cell receptor (beta chain) was observed in a study of cytomegalovirus exposure and HLA in healthy donors. Points from the study as a whole: The likely origin of a cluster of highly shared sequence variants was a sequencing artifact.

Points on this clone: What it binds is unknown.

The PCR had 60 Vbeta and 13 Jbeta primers. Repertoires were generated with immunoSEQ multiplex PCR, while TCRdb's copy carries only in-frame clones and drops some. This sample yields some 180,000 clones, of which 75% to 85% are seen a single time; 1.4% belongs to the top ten. This clonotype was obtained from a man between 18 and 29 years old in good health and CMV-seronegative. Sequences were obtained from PBMCs.

This CDR3 reads CASSFGWTGGIDGYTF. CDR3 in DNA: TGTGCCAGCAGCTTCGGGTGGACAGGGGGCATTGATGGCTACACCTTC. This rearrangement joins TRBV7-9 to TRBJ1-2, with TRBD1 matching 11 bases. V dropped 3 bases and J dropped 6; count of bases not matched to a gene: 9. The CDR3 sequence is 16 residues long. In germline, CDR1 is SEHNR, CDR2 FQNEAQ (reference sequence). Looking up the rest from reference TRBV7-9 and TRBJ1-2 gives the full variable domain: DTGVSQNPRHKITKRGQNVTFRCDPISEHNRLYWYRQTLGQGPEFLTYFQNEAQLEKSRLLSDRFSAERPKGSFSTLEIQRTEQGDSAMYLCASSFGWTGGIDGYTFGSGTRLTVV.